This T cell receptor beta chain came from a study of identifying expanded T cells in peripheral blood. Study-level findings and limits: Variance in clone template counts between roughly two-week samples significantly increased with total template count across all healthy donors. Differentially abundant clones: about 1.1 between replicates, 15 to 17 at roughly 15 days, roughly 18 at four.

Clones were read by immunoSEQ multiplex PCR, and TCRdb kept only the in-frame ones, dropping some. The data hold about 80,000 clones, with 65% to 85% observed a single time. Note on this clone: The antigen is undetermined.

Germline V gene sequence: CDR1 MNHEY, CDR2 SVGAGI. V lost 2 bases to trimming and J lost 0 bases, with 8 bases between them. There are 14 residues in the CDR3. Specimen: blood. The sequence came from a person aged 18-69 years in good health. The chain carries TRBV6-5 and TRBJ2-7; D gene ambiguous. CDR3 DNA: TGTGCCAGCAGTTACAGGGTGAGCTCCTACGAGCAGTACTTC. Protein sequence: CASSYRVSSYEQYF.